A single sample is the source of the 3 T cell receptor beta chains below, sequenced in a study of CD8 T cells in Susac syndrome. Roughly 0.45 to 1 ug RNA was reverse transcribed with random hexamers. Each CDR3 protein is one row after TCRdb ran MiXCR on the immunoSEQ multiplex PCR reads. The repertoire holds approximately 130,000 distinct CDR3 sequences, with 85% to 95% as singletons. The specimen sequenced was CD4+ T cells from PBMCs. These receptors were taken from a human donor in good health.

V gene TRBV28 combines with J gene TRBJ2-1; D might be TRBD2 (6 bases). The germline V and J ends were trimmed by 8 bases and 1 base, with 12 bases remaining between them. The CDR3 sequence is 14 residues long. The germline gives CDR1 MDHEN, CDR2 SYDVKM. The CDR3 is CASSSGFSYNEQFF. In nucleotides, the CDR3 is TGTGCCAGCTCCAGCGGGTTTTCCTACAATGAGCAGTTCTTC.

V is TRBV4-3 and J is TRBJ1-4, with TRBD1 identical over 7 bases. J gave up 7 bases and V 5 bases, and 4 bases lay outside the gene matches. The CDR3 extends over 13 amino acids. Per the germline V gene, CDR1 is LGHNA and CDR2 is YSLEER. The CDR3 loop reads CASSKGTVEKLFF. The CDR3 region has the DNA TGCGCCAGCAGCAAGGGGACAGTTGAAAAACTGTTTTTT.

The chain joins TRBV7-3 to TRBJ2-2, with 8 bases identical to TRBD2. The germline V gene has CDR1 SGHTA and CDR2 FQGTGA. V shed 2 bases and J 4 bases; nucleotides not matched to a gene: 3. This CDR3 is 15 amino acids long. The CDR3 loop is CASSLAGRATGELFF. CDR3 DNA: TGTGCCAGCAGCTTAGCCGGGAGGGCCACCGGGGAGCTGTTTTTT.